The subject of this entry is one T cell receptor beta chain. This receptor's antigen is unknown. Base quality data are lacking; no much larger clone is found one base away. Collaborating institutions collected whole blood in K2EDTA tubes following their own protocols. For TCRbeta analysis, collaborators shipped samples as frozen whole blood, isolated PBMCs, or DNA extracted from either of those sample types. The sample is drawn from a study of blood T cell repertoires in COVID-19 (dated by TCRdb to between 2020 and 2021). Concerning the study at large: The collaborator samples originated in the United States, Italy and Spain and spanned the acute and convalescent phases of COVID-19. The prospective study material was composed of cDNA or gDNA derived from T cells, B-cell-depleted T cells, or PBMCs. Deeply sampled blood TCRbeta repertoires from subjects exposed to, actively infected with, or recovered from COVID-19 were included in the dataset. A freely available public database, intended as a resource for researchers studying the immune response to SARS-CoV-2, is where the repertoires were released. The samples were drawn from the first 160 participants of the ongoing ImmuneRACE study and from roughly 1,300 subjects provided by 6 global collaborators. Nearly every sample came with metadata listing a de-identified subject ID, COVID-19 status, age in years and sex. Where HLA class I and class II types were available, the types were taken from metadata supplied by the sample provider, not from assay-based typing. Points the paper makes about the study in general: The amount of clinical and demographic metadata varied by source and participant and was provided uncurated.

V is pared back by 2 bases and J by 5 bases, with 9 bases lying between the germline termini. The germline V gene (reference sequence) specifies LNHDA as CDR1 and SQIVND as CDR2. The CDR3 spans 13 residues, from the cysteine through the phenylalanine. The kept DNA is CDR3 alone, 39 bases in frame from the first base. The immunoSEQ Assay, a bias-controlled multiplex PCR, was used to amplify TCRbeta CDR3 regions from genomic DNA. On the study's bioinformatics: Within the assay, amplification of reference gene primers was used to estimate how many nucleated cells each sample contained. To quantify the absolute abundance of each unique TCRbeta CDR3 rearrangement, sequence reads were collapsed and filtered. For each sample, productive Simpson clonality was calculated by taking the square root of Simpson's diversity index across productive rearrangements. What TCRdb holds here is the immuneACCESS table cut down to in-frame rearrangements. Part of the clones is not present; checked against another copy, under half of the missing clones reflect an unresolved V gene, and the others are unexplained. V and J calls and clone size are copied from that table; D and trimming were computed from the DNA. The sample contains 60,000 to 90,000 clones, about 93% of them found a single time. The top ten hold less than 0.8% of the sample.

The chain is assembled from TRBV19 and TRBJ1-2; too little of a D gene remains to name it. This receptor was identified in a woman aged 80 or over with acute or convalescent COVID-19. Sequenced input: peripheral blood. Here the CDR3 is given as CASSIRRDYGYTF. The DNA sequence reads TGTGCCAGTAGTATAAGACGGGATTATGGCTACACCTTC.